A single sample gave rise to the 14 T cell receptor beta chains below, sequenced in a study of T cells after yellow fever vaccination (dated by TCRdb to the late 2010s). Preparation of the library involved 5' RACE. Reads for this sample came from an Illumina HiSeq 2500. The public sequencing data were trimmed at Q25 with fastp and processed into clonotypes with MiXCR by TCRdb, which kept only in-frame beta chains. Each CDR3 protein gets just one entry, which takes the most common genes and DNA from the rows behind it. Within this sample are 60,000 to 85,000 distinct CDR3 sequences, with around 7% of them counted one time only. Jointly, the top ten make up under 45% of the sample. What the treatment or condition label conveys for this sample: live attenuated yellow fever vaccine strain. Sequenced material: CD8+ T cells sorted from PBMCs, taken 5 days after the first yellow fever vaccination. The receptors were sampled from a man aged 18 to 30 who received the YFV17D yellow fever vaccine.

The table lists this clonotype with a few counts. Here the CDR3 DNA reads TGTGCCAGCAGTTACCGTGGCAGGGCCTATCGCGGGGCCAACGTCCTGACTTTC. Amino acids: CASSYRGRAYRGANVLTF. The chain couples TRBV6-5 to TRBJ2-6; TRBD1 is a possible D gene (5 bases). Per the germline V gene, CDR1 is MNHEY and CDR2 is SVGAGI. Between the trimmed V and J ends, which lost 2 bases and 4 bases, there was a span of 18 bases. The CDR3 sequence is 18 residues long.

The chain recombines TRBV4-3 with TRBJ2-5, with D possibly called TRBD1 or TRBD2 (7 bases each). V lost 4 bases and J lost 1, with 16 bases in between. The CDR3 runs 16 residues. Germline CDR1 is LGHNA and CDR2 is YSLEER. CDR3: CASSPGGQVIQETQYF. DNA of the CDR3: TGCGCCAGCAGCCCGGGAGGACAGGTTATCCAAGAGACCCAGTACTTC.

This clonotype occurred a few times. V is TRBV7-9 and J is TRBJ2-1, with TRBD1 as a possible D gene (6 bases). Looked up from germline, CDR1 is SEHNR and CDR2 is FQNEAQ (reference sequence). V lost 5 bases and J 14 bases, leaving 13 bases between the germline ends. The CDR3 spans 11 residues. The CDR3 DNA sequence: TGTGCCAGCAGCACGGACAGATGGGAGTTCTTC. This translates into CASSTDRWEFF.

This clonotype was picked up many times. V is TRBV4-1 and J is TRBJ2-7; 7 bases align to TRBD1. V trimming: 4 bases; J trimming: 0 bases; junction bases outside the gene matches: 6. Germline V gene sequence: CDR1 MGHRA, CDR2 YSYEKL. The CDR3 consists of 15 residues. In DNA form, the CDR3 reads TGCGCCAGCAGCCTAGGGACAGACCTCTCCTACGAGCAGTACTTC. Its translation is CASSLGTDLSYEQYF.

This clonotype was detected only a few times. CDR3 amino acids: CASSLWQGSSSGANVLTF. CDR3 in DNA: TGCGCCAGCAGTCTTTGGCAGGGGTCTAGCTCTGGGGCCAACGTCCTGACTTTC. The chain employs TRBV5-1 and TRBJ2-6; D may be TRBD1 (6 bases). The CDR3 has 18 amino acids. The germline V gene encodes CDR1 SGHRS and CDR2 YFSETQ. Trimming stripped 5 bases from V and 0 bases from J, with 18 bases between.

At least ten counts were recorded for this clonotype. The chain uses TRBV7-9 and TRBJ2-2; D is uncertain. This CDR3 comprises 13 residues. Germline values: CDR1 SEHNR, CDR2 FQNEAQ (reference sequence). The V end lost 4 bases, the J end lost 3 bases, and 6 bases lay between the germline ends. The CDR3 reads CASSSFDTGELFF. The CDR3 DNA reads as TGTGCCAGCAGCTCATTTGACACCGGGGAGCTGTTTTTT.

This clonotype was seen a few times. The V and J genes are TRBV28 and TRBJ2-7, with 7 bases lining up with TRBD2. Germline V gives CDR1 MDHEN, CDR2 SYDVKM. After removal of 5 bases from V and 0 bases from J, the junction contained 10 bases not matched to a gene. The CDR3 has 16 amino acids. DNA of the CDR3: TGTGCCAGCAGTCCCCTCGCTAGCGGAAGCTCCTACGAGCAGTACGTC. Translating gives CASSPLASGSSYEQYV.

This clonotype occurred many times. The chain has TRBV2 and TRBJ1-1; D is uncertain. Trimming removed 8 bases from V and 1 base from J, with 11 bases in between. The CDR3 loop spans 13 amino acids. CDR1 and CDR2 (germline): SNHLY, FYNNEI. CDR3 amino acids: CASFWWANTEAFF. In nucleotides, the CDR3 is TGTGCCAGCTTCTGGTGGGCGAACACTGAAGCTTTCTTT.

The chain has TRBV4-1 and TRBJ1-1; possibly TRBD1 for D (6 bases). Germline V lookup: CDR1 MGHRA, CDR2 YSYEKL. The V gene lost 1 base and the J gene lost 8 bases, with 14 bases spanning the gap. The CDR3 is 14 residues long. Written as DNA, the CDR3 is TGCGCCAGCAGCCAAGGACTGGGGGCGATCGAAGCTTTCTTT. Its protein is CASSQGLGAIEAFF.

This clonotype was seen a few times. The chain recombines TRBV5-4 with TRBJ1-6; 9 bases are a match to TRBD1. V lost 0 bases to trimming and J lost 14 bases; unmatched junction nucleotides: 12. The CDR3 totals 16 residues. CDR1 is SGHNT, CDR2 YYREEE, per germline (reference sequence). CDR3 amino acids: CASSLAGQGFTSTLHF. CDR3 nucleotides: TGTGCCAGCAGCTTGGCCGGACAGGGGTTTACATCAACCCTCCACTTT. The whole variable domain, filled in from reference TRBV5-4 and TRBJ1-6, reads ETGVTQSPTHLIKTRGQQVTLRCSSQSGHNTVSWYQQALGQGPQFIFQYYREEENGRGNFPPRFSGLQFPNYSSELNVNALELDDSALYLCASSLAGQGFTSTLHFGNGTRLTVT.

The chain employs TRBV19 and TRBJ2-7, with 7 bases lining up with TRBD2. Looked up from germline, CDR1 is LNHDA and CDR2 is SQIVND (reference sequence). Trimming took 2 bases from V and 4 from J; bases not matched to a gene: 8. The CDR3 spans 15 residues. CDR3 region: CASSISGTANYEQYF. As DNA, the CDR3 is TGTGCCAGTAGTATAAGCGGGACTGCGAATTACGAGCAGTACTTC.

This clonotype was counted at least ten times. The chain uses TRBV21-1 and TRBJ2-2; the listed D gene, TRBD1, was not tested against the DNA. TRBV21-1 is reported as a pseudogene. This CDR3 has 17 residues. The CDR3 bases are TGTGCCAGCAGCAAAACAGACAGGCCAGGGAACACCGGGGAGCTGTTTTTT. This encodes CASSKTDRPGNTGELFF.

This clonotype has just a few counts. This rearrangement joins TRBV4-1 to TRBJ2-7; 11 bases fit TRBD2. Per the germline V gene, CDR1 is MGHRA and CDR2 is YSYEKL. Trimming took 1 base from V and 3 from J; bases not matched to a gene: 5. This CDR3 region has 16 residues. This CDR3 is CASSQVTGTSGYEQYF. DNA of the CDR3: TGCGCCAGCAGCCAAGTCACCGGGACTAGCGGCTACGAGCAGTACTTC.

This clonotype turned up a few times. The rearrangement uses TRBV7-9 and TRBJ2-2; D gene unclear. The V gene's germline CDR1 is SEHNR and CDR2 FQNEAQ (reference sequence). This CDR3 comprises 13 residues. Trimming removed 4 bases from V and 5 bases from J, with 8 bases in between. The CDR3 nucleotides are TGTGCCAGCAGCTCGTTTTGGACCGGGGAGCTGTTTTTT. The encoded protein is CASSSFWTGELFF.